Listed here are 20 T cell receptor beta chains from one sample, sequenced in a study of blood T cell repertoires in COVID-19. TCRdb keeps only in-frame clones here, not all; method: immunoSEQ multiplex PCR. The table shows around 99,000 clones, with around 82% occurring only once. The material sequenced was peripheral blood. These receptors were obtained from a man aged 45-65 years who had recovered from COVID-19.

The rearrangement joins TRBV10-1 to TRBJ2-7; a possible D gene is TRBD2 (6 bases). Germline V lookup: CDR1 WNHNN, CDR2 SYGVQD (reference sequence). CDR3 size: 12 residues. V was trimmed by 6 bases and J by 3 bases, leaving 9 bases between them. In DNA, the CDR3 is TGCGCCAGCAGCGGGGGATACTACGAGCAGTACTTC. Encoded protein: CASSGGYYEQYF.

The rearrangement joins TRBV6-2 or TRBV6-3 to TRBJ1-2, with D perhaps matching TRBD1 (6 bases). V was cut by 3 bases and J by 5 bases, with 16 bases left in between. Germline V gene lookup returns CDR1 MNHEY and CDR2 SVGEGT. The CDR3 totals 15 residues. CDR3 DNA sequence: TGTGCCAGCAGTTATTCGATGGGGGCGCAGTATGGCTACACCTTC. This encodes CASSYSMGAQYGYTF.

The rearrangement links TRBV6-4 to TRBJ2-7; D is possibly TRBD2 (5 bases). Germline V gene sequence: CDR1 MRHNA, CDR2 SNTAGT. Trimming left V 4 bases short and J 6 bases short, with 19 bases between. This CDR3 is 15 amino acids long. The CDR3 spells CASSAFLASPTEQYF. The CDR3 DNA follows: TGTGCCAGCAGTGCGTTTCTTGCTAGCCCTACCGAGCAGTACTTC.

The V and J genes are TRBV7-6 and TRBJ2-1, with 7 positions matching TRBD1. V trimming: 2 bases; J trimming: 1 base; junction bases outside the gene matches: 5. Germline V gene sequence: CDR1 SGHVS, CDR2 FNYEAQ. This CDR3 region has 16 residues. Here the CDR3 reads CASSLLRTGSYNEQFF. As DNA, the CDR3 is TGTGCCAGCAGCTTATTAAGGACAGGATCCTACAATGAGCAGTTCTTC.

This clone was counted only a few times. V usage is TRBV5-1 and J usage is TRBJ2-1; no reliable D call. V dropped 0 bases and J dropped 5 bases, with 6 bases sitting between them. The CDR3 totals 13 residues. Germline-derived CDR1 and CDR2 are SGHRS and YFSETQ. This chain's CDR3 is CASSLAQNNEQFF. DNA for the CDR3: TGCGCCAGCAGCTTGGCCCAAAACAATGAGCAGTTCTTC.

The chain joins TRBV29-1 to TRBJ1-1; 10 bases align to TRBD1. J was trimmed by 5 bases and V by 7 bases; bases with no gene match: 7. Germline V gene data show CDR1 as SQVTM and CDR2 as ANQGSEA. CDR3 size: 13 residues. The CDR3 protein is CSATGTGDTEAFF. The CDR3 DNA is TGCAGCGCCACCGGGACAGGGGATACTGAAGCTTTCTTT. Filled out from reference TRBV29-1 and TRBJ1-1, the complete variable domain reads SAVISQKPSRDICQRGTSLTIQCQVDSQVTMMFWYRQQPGQSLTLIATANQGSEATYESGFVIDKFPISRPNLTFSTLTVSNMSPEDSSIYLCSATGTGDTEAFFGQGTRLTVV.

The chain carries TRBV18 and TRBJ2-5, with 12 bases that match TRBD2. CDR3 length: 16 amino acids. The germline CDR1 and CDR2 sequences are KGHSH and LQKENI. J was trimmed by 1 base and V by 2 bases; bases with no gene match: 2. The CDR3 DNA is TGTGCCAGCTCACCATGGACTAGCGGGATCCAAGAGACCCAGTACTTC. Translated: CASSPWTSGIQETQYF.

The CDR3 loop reads CASSRKGGDYGYTF. The CDR3, as DNA: TGTGCCAGCAGTCGGAAGGGGGGGGACTATGGCTACACCTTC. The chain recombines TRBV3-1 (or the pseudogene TRBV3-2) with TRBJ1-2, with a weak D call TRBD1 (6 bases). The CDR3 spans 14 residues. Trimming pared 6 bases from V and 3 bases from J, leaving 14 bases between. Germline assignment: CDR1 LGHDT and CDR2 YNNKEL (reference sequence).

Written as DNA, the CDR3 is TGTGCCAGCAGCTCGGGACAGGGTAACAATGAGCAGTTCTTC. Translated, it gives CASSSGQGNNEQFF. The chain combines TRBV5-5 with TRBJ2-1; 9 nucleotides match TRBD1. Germline trimming cut 3 bases from V and 5 bases from J; bases unmatched to any gene: 3. Germline V gives CDR1 SGHKS, CDR2 YYEKEE (reference sequence). CDR3 size: 14 residues.

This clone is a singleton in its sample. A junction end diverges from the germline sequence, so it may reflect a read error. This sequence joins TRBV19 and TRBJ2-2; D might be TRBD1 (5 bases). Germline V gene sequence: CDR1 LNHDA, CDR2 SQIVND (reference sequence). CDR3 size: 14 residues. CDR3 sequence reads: CASSADINNGELFF. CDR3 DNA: TGTGCCAGTAGTGCGGACATTAACAACGGGGAGCTGTTTTTT.

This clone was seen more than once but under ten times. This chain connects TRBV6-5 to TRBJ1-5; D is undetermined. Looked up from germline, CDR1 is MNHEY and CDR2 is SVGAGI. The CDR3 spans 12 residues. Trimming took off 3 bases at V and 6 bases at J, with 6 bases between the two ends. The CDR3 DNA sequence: TGTGCCAGCAGTTATGGCGGTCAGCCCCAGCATTTT. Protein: CASSYGGQPQHF.

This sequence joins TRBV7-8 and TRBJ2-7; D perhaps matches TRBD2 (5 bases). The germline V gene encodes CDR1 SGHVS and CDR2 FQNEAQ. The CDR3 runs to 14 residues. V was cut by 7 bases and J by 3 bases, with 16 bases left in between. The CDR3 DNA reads TGTGCCAGCACCAAAGGGAGACTAATCTACGAGCAGTACTTC. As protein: CASTKGRLIYEQYF.

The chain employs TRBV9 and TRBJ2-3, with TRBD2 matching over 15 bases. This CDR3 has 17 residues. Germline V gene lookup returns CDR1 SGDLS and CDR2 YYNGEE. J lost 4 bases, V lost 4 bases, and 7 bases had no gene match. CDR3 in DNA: TGTGCCAGCAGCACCCGGACTAGCGGGAGGGCCGCAGATACGCAGTATTTT. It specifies CASSTRTSGRAADTQYF.

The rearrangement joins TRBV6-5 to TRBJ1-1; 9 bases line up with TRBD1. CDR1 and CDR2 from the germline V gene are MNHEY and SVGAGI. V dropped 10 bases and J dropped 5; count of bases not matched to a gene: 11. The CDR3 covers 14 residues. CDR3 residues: CATHSGTGRTEAFF. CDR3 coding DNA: TGTGCCACCCACTCCGGGACAGGGCGTACTGAAGCTTTCTTT.

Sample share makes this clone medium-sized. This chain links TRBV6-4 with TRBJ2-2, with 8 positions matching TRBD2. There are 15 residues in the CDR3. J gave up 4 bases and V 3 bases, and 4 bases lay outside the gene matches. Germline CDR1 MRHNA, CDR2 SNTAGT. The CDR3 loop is CASSEVAGPTGELFF. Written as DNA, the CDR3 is TGTGCCAGCAGTGAGGTAGCGGGACCCACCGGGGAGCTGTTTTTT.

The CDR3 nucleotides read TGTGCCAGCAGTGGGACAGGGCTAAACACCGGGGAGCTGTTTTTT. This gives the protein CASSGTGLNTGELFF. This chain uses TRBV2 with TRBJ2-2; the match to TRBD1 covers 8 bases. V was clipped by 4 bases and J by 2 bases; unmatched bases: 3. Germline CDR1 and CDR2: SNHLY and FYNNEI. The CDR3 is 15 residues long.

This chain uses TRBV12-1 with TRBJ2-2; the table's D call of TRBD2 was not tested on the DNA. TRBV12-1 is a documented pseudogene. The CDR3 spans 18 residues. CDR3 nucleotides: TGTGCCAGCAGCTTTGGACGGACTAGCAACGCGAACACCGGGGAGCTGTTTTTT. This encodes CASSFGRTSNANTGELFF.

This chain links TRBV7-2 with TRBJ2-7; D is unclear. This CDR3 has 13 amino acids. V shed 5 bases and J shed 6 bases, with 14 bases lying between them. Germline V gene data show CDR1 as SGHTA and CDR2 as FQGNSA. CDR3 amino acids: CASSPPPAPEQYF. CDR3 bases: TGTGCCAGCAGCCCACCCCCCGCGCCCGAGCAGTACTTC.

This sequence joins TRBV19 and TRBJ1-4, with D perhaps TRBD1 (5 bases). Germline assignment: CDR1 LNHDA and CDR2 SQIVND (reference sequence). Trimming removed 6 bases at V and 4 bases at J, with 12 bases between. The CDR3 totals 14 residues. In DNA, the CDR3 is TGTGCCAGTAGCTCCGGGACTGTTAATGAAAAACTGTTTTTT. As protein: CASSSGTVNEKLFF.

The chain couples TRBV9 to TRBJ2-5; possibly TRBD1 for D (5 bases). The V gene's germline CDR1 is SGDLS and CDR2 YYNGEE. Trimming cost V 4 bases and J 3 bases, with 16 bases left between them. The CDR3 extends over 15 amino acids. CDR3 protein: CASSTSPGREETQYF. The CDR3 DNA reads TGTGCCAGCAGCACAAGCCCGGGCAGGGAAGAGACCCAGTACTTC.